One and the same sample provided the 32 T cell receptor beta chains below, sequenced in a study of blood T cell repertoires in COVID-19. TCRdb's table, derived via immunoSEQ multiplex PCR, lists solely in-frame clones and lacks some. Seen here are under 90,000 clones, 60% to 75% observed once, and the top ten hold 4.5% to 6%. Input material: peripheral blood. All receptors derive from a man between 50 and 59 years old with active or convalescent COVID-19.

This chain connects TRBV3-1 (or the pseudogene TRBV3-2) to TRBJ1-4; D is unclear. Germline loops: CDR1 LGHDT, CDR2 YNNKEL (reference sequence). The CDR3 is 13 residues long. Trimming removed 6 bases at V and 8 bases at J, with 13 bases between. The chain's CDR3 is CASRKEVREKLFF. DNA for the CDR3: TGTGCCAGCAGAAAGGAGGTACGGGAAAAACTGTTTTTT.

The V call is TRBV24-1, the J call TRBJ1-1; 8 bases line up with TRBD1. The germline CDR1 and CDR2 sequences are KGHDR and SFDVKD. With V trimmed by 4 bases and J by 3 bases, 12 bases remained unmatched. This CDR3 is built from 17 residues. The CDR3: CATSEDRAIPPDTEAFF. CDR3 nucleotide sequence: TGTGCCACCAGTGAGGACAGGGCTATTCCTCCGGACACTGAAGCTTTCTTT.

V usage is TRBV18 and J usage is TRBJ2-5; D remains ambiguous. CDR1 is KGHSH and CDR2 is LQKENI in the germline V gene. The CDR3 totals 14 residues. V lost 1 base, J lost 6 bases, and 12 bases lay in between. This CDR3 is CASSPRPATKTQYF. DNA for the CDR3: TGTGCCAGCTCACCACGTCCAGCGACGAAGACCCAGTACTTC.

DNA for the CDR3: TGTGCCAGTAGTACTCAGGGGTTGGGGGCTTATAGCAATCAGCCCCAGCATTTT. It codes for CASSTQGLGAYSNQPQHF. This chain links TRBV19 with TRBJ1-5; TRBD1 is a possible D gene (6 bases). Trimming removed 4 bases at V and 0 bases at J, with 19 bases between. The CDR3 runs 18 residues. Germline CDR1 and CDR2: LNHDA and SQIVND (reference sequence).

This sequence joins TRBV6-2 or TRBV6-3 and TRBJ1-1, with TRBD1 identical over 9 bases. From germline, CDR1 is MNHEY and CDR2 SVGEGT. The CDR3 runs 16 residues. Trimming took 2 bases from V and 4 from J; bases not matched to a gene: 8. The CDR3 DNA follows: TGTGCCAGCAGTTACGGGACAGGGTGGCTCGGCACTGAAGCTTTCTTT. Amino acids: CASSYGTGWLGTEAFF.

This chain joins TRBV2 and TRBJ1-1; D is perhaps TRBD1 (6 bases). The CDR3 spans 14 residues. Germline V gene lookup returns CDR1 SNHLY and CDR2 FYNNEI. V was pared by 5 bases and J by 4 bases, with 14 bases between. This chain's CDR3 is CASSQQGFSTEAFF. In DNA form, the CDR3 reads TGTGCCAGCAGTCAACAGGGATTTTCCACTGAAGCTTTCTTT. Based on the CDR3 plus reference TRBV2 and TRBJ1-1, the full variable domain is EPEVTQTPSHQVTQMGQEVILRCVPISNHLYFYWYRQILGQKVEFLVSFYNNEISEKSEIFDDQFSVERPDGSNFTLKIRSTKLEDSAMYFCASSQQGFSTEAFFGQGTRLTVV.

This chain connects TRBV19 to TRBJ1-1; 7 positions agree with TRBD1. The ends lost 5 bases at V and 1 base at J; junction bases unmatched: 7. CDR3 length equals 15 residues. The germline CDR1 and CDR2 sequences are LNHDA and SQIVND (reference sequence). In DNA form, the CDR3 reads TGTGCCAGTAGTTTTTCCGGGACAGCGAACACTGAAGCTTTCTTT. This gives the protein CASSFSGTANTEAFF.

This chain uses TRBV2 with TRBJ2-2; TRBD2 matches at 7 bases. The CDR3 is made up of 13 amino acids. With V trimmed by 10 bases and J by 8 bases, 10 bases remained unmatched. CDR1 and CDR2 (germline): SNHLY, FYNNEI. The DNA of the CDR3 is TGTGCCACTAGCGGACGACCTTCTGGGGAGCTGTTTTTT. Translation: CATSGRPSGELFF.

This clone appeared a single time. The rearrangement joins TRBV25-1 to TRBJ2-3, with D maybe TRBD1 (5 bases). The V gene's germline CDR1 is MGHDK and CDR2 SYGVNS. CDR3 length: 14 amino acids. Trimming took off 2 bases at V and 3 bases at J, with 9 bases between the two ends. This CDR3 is CASSEVTETDTQYF. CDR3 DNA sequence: TGTGCCAGCAGTGAAGTGACAGAGACAGATACGCAGTATTTT.

The CDR3 region has the DNA TGTGCCAGCAAACCCTACAGGGGAACTTACTATGGCTACACCTTC. This encodes CASKPYRGTYYGYTF. The rearrangement joins TRBV28 to TRBJ1-2; TRBD1 matches 7 bases. V lost 7 bases to trimming and J lost 3 bases; unmatched junction nucleotides: 11. CDR1 and CDR2 from the germline V gene are MDHEN and SYDVKM. The CDR3 is 15 amino acids.

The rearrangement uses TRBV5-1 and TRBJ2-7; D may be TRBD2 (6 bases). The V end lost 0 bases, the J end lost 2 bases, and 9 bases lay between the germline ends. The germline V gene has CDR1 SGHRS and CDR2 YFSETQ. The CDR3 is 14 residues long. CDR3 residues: CASSLERGTYEQYF. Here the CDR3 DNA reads TGCGCCAGCAGCTTGGAACGGGGGACCTACGAGCAGTACTTC.

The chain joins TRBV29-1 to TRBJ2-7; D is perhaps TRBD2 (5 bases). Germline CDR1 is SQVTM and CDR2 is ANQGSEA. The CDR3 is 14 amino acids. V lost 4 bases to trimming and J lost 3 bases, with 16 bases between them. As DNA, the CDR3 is TGCAGCGTTGCTCCCGGGGTCTATAACTACGAGCAGTACTTC. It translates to CSVAPGVYNYEQYF.

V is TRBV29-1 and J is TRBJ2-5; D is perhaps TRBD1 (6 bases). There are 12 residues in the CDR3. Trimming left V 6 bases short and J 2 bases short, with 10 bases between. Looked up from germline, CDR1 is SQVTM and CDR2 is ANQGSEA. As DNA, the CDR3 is TGCAGCGTGGACAGACCTCAAGAGACCCAGTACTTC. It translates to CSVDRPQETQYF.

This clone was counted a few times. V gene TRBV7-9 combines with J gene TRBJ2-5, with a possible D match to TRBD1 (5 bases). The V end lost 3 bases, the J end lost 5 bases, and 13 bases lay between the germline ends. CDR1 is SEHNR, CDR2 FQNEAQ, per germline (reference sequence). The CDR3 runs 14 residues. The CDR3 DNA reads TGTGCCAGCAGCTTGTTGTCCAGGGCGGAGACCCAGTACTTC. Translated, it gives CASSLLSRAETQYF.

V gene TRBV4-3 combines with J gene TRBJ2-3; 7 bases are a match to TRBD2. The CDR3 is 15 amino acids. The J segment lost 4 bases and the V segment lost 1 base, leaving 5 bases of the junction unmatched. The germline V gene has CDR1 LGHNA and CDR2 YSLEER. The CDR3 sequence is CASSQGGLNSDTQYF. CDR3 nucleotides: TGCGCCAGCAGCCAAGGGGGACTAAATTCAGATACGCAGTATTTT.

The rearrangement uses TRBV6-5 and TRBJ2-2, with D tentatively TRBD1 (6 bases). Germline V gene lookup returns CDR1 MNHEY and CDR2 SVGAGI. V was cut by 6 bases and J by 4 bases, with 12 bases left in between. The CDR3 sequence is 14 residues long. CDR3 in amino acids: CASSRTRGTGELFF. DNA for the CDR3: TGTGCCAGCAGCCGGACCAGGGGCACCGGGGAGCTGTTTTTT.

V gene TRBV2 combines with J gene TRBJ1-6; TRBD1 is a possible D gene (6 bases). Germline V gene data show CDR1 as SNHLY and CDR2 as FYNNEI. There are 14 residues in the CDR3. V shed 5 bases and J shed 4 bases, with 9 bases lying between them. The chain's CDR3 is CASSRDKYNSPLHF. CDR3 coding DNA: TGTGCCAGCAGTCGGGACAAGTATAATTCACCCCTCCACTTT.

CDR3 coding DNA: TGTGCCAGCAGTTGGCAGGGGGCCTCCGGGGTATGGAACACCATATATTTT. Translation gives CASSWQGASGVWNTIYF. The V and J genes are TRBV28 and TRBJ1-3; TRBD1 matches 8 bases. Germline assignment: CDR1 MDHEN and CDR2 SYDVKM. The length of the CDR3 is 17 residues. Trimming took 4 bases from V and 7 from J; bases not matched to a gene: 15.

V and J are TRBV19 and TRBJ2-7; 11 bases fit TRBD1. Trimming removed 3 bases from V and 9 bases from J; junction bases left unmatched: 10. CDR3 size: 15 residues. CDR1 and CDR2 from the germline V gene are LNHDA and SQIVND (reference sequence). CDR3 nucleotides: TGTGCCAGTAGTATCGCGGGACAGGGGGATTCGGGGCAGTACTTC. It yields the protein CASSIAGQGDSGQYF.

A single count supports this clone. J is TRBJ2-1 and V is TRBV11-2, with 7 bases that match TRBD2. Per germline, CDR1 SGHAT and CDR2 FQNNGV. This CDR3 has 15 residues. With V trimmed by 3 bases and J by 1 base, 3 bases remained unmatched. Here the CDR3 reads CASSLRGGSYNEQFF. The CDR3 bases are TGTGCCAGCAGCTTGAGGGGAGGGTCCTACAATGAGCAGTTCTTC. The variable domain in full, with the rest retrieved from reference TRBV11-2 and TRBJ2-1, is EAGVAQSPRYKIIEKRQSVAFWCNPISGHATLYWYQQILGQGPKLLIQFQNNGVVDDSQLPKDRFSAERLKGVDSTLKIQPAKLEDSAVYLCASSLRGGSYNEQFFGPGTRLTVL.

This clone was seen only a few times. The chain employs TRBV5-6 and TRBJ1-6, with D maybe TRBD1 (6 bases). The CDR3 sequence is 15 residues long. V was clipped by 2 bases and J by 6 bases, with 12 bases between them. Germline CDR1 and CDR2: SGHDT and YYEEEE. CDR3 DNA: TGTGCCAGCAGCTTTCAGACAGGTCCTAATTCACCCCTCCACTTT. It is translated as CASSFQTGPNSPLHF.

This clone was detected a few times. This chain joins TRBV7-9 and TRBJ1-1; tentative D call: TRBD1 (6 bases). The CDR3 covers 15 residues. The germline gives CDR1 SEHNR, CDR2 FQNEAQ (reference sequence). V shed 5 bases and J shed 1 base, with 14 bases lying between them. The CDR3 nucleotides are TGTGCCAGCAGCCCGAGGGGGGGTTGGAACACTGAAGCTTTCTTT. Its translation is CASSPRGGWNTEAFF.

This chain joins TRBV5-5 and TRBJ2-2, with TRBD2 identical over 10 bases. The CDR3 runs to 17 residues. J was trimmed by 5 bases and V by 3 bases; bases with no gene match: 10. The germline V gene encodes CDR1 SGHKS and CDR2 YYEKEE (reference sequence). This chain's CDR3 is CASSSISGGQRTGELFF. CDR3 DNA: TGTGCCAGCAGCTCGATTAGCGGGGGGCAGAGAACCGGGGAGCTGTTTTTT.

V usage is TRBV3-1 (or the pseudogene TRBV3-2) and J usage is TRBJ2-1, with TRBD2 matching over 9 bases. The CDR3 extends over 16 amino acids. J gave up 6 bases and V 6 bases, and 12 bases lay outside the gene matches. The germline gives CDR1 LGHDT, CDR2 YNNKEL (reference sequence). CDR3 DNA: TGTGCCAGCAGACCTCTCAGCGGGGGGCGGACCAATGAGCAGTTCTTC. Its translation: CASRPLSGGRTNEQFF.

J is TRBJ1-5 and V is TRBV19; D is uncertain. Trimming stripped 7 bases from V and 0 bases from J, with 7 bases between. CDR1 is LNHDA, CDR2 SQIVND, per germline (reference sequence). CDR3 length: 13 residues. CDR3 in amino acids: CASTFNSNQPQHF. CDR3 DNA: TGTGCCAGTACGTTTAATAGCAATCAGCCCCAGCATTTT. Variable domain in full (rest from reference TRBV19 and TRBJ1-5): DGGITQSPKYLFRKEGQNVTLSCEQNLNHDAMYWYRQDPGQGLRLIYYSQIVNDFQKGDIAEGYSVSREKKESFPLTVTSAQKNPTAFYLCASTFNSNQPQHFGDGTRLSIL.

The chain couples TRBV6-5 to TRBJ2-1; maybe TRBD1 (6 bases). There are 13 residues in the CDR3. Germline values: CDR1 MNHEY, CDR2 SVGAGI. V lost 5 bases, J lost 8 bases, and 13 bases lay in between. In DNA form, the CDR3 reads TGTGCCAGCAGTATTAACAGGGTCCATGAGCAGTTCTTC. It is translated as CASSINRVHEQFF.

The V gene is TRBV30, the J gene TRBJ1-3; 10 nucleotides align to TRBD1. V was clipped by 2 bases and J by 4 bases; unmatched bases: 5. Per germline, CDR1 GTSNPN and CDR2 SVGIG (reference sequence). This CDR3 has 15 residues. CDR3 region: CAWSRQGALGNTIYF. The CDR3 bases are TGTGCCTGGAGTCGACAGGGGGCGCTGGGAAACACCATATATTTT.

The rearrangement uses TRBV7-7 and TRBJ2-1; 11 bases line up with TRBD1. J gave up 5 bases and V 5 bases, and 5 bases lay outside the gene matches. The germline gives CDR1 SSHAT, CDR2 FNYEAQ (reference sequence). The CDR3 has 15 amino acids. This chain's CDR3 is CASSVGQGAHNEQFF. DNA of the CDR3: TGTGCCAGCAGCGTCGGACAGGGGGCACACAATGAGCAGTTCTTC.

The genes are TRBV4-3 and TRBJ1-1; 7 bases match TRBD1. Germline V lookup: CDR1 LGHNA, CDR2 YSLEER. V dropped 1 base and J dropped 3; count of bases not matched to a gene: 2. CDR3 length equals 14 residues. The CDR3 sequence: CASSQGDRDTEAFF. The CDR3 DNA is TGCGCCAGCAGCCAAGGCGACAGGGACACTGAAGCTTTCTTT.

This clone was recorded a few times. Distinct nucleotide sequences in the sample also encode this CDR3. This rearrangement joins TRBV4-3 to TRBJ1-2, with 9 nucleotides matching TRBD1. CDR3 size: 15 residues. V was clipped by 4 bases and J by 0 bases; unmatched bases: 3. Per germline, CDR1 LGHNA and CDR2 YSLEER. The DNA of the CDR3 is TGCGCCAGCAGCCCTCGGACAGGGGCTAACTATGGCTACACCTTC. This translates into CASSPRTGANYGYTF.

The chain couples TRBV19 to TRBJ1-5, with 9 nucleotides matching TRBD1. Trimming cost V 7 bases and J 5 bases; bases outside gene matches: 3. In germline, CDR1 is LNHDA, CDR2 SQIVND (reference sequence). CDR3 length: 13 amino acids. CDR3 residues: CASNTGGDQPQHF. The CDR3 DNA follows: TGTGCCAGTAACACAGGGGGCGATCAGCCCCAGCATTTT.

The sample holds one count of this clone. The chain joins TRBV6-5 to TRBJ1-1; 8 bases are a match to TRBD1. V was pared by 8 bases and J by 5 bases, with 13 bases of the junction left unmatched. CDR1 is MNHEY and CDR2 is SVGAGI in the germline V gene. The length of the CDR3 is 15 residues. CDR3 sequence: CASLRQGALITEAFF. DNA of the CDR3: TGTGCCAGCCTCAGGCAGGGGGCGCTTATAACTGAAGCTTTCTTT.